The rows below give T cell receptor beta chains drawn from one sample of a study of spatial heterogeneity in lung cancer. TCRdb re-called the 5' RACE reads with MiXCR, one entry per CDR3 protein. The sample contains tens of thousands of distinct CDR3 sequences, 12% of which appear only once. The input for sequencing was PBMCs, taken at surgery. These receptor sequences come from a male donor with early-stage non-small cell lung cancer. Both conserved end residues are part of each CDR3. The D gene is left open where the match is weak. Expanded clones are given a class, and other clones once, few, many or no size at all.

D: TRBD1
V: TRBV9
size: NA
J: TRBJ2-3
DNA: TGTGCCAGCAGCCAGGTCTCGACAGGGGGCACAGATACGCAGTATTTT
CDR3: CASSQVSTGGTDTQYF

D: TRBD1
V: TRBV5-1
size: few
J: TRBJ1-2
DNA: TGCGCCAGTTCCCGCGGGACAGGGGATGCTGGCTACACCTTC
CDR3: CASSRGTGDAGYTF

D: NA
V: TRBV7-2
size: NA
J: TRBJ2-7
DNA: TGTGCCAGCAGCTTGTTCGGGACCTACGAGCAGTACTTC
CDR3: CASSLFGTYEQYF

D: TRBD2
V: TRBV28
size: NA
J: TRBJ2-7
DNA: TGTGCCAGCAGTTTGGAGACTGAGACGGAGACTAGCGGGATCTCCTACGAGCAGTACTTC
CDR3: CASSLETETETSGISYEQYF

D: NA
V: TRBV20-1
size: NA
J: TRBJ2-1
DNA: TGCAGTGCTACTGCCTTAGCGGAACGCCGCAATGAGCAGTTCTTC
CDR3: CSATALAERRNEQFF

D: TRBD2
V: TRBV20-1
size: once
J: TRBJ2-3
DNA: TGCAGTGCTAGATTTTTGGCGGGAGGGCCCACAGATACGCAGTATTTT
CDR3: CSARFLAGGPTDTQYF

D: NA
V: TRBV28
size: many
J: TRBJ2-1
DNA: TGTGCCAGCAGTTTTTCGGGAGAGACCTACAATGAGCAGTTCTTC
CDR3: CASSFSGETYNEQFF

D: TRBD1
V: TRBV5-8
size: NA
J: TRBJ1-4
DNA: TGTGCCAGCAGCTTGGGAAGGGGGCTAGCATCGTTGTATTTT
CDR3: CASSLGRGLASLYF

D: NA
V: TRBV4-1
size: many
J: TRBJ2-2
DNA: TGCGCCAGCAGATCAGAGGAAGGGCGGCGCACCGGGGAGCTGTTTTTT
CDR3: CASRSEEGRRTGELFF

D: TRBD1
V: TRBV16
size: NA
J: TRBJ2-7
DNA: TGTGCCAGCAGCCAAGAACAGGGGGGCTACTACGAGCAGTACTTC
CDR3: CASSQEQGGYYEQYF

D: NA
V: TRBV7-8
size: NA
J: TRBJ2-7
DNA: TGTGCCAGCAGCTTATTGGTTGGGTACGAGCAGTACTTC
CDR3: CASSLLVGYEQYF

D: NA
V: TRBV6-2/TRBV6-3
size: once
J: TRBJ2-2
DNA: TGTGCCAGCAGTTCCACTAACACCGGGGAGCTGTTTTTT
CDR3: CASSSTNTGELFF

D: NA
V: TRBV11-2
size: many
J: TRBJ1-3
DNA: TGTGCCAGCAGCCGTAACAGGGCTGGAAACACCATATATTTT
CDR3: CASSRNRAGNTIYF

D: NA
V: TRBV28
size: NA
J: TRBJ2-3
DNA: TGTGCCACCGTAGGAGAATCGGATACGCAGTATTTT
CDR3: CATVGESDTQYF

D: NA
V: TRBV20-1
size: few
J: TRBJ1-1
DNA: TGCAGTGCTCCGCGATCCGGAAGAATTGAAGCTTTCTTT
CDR3: CSAPRSGRIEAFF

D: TRBD1
V: TRBV5-4
size: many
J: TRBJ1-2
DNA: TGTGCCAGCAGCTCCGGGACAGGGGTTGACTATGGCTACACCTTC
CDR3: CASSSGTGVDYGYTF

D: NA
V: TRBV7-3
size: many
J: TRBJ2-3
DNA: TGTGCCAGCAGCCCATGGGGCGGGGCAGATACGCAGTATTTT
CDR3: CASSPWGGADTQYF

D: TRBD2
V: TRBV4-3
size: NA
J: TRBJ2-1
DNA: TGCGCCAGCAGCCGGCGGACTAGCGGGAGGACCAATGAGCAGTTCTTC
CDR3: CASSRRTSGRTNEQFF

D: TRBD1
V: TRBV20-1
size: NA
J: TRBJ2-1
DNA: TGCAGTGCTATAGGACAGGGCCTTTACAATGAGCAGTTCTTC
CDR3: CSAIGQGLYNEQFF

D: NA
V: TRBV7-9
size: NA
J: TRBJ2-3
DNA: TGTGCCAGCAGCTTAGTGGCGGAACATACGCAGTATTTT
CDR3: CASSLVAEHTQYF

D: NA
V: TRBV6-6
size: many
J: TRBJ2-1
DNA: TGTGCCAGCCGCTCCCAGGCCAACAATGAGCAGTTCTTC
CDR3: CASRSQANNEQFF

D: NA
V: TRBV20-1
size: NA
J: TRBJ1-4
DNA: TGCAGTGCTAAATATCTCCTTCTAGGTGAAAAACTGTTTTTT
CDR3: CSAKYLLLGEKLFF

D: NA
V: TRBV7-9
size: few
J: TRBJ1-4
DNA: TGTGCCAGCAGCTTCTCTAATGAAAAACTGTTTTTT
CDR3: CASSFSNEKLFF

D: TRBD1
V: TRBV6-5
size: NA
J: TRBJ1-1
DNA: TGTGCCAGCAGTTACGCGACAGGGGTGAGCACTGAAGCTTTCTTT
CDR3: CASSYATGVSTEAFF

D: TRBD1
V: TRBV29-1
size: few
J: TRBJ2-3
DNA: TGCAGCGTAGGGACAGTCACAGATACGCAGTATTTT
CDR3: CSVGTVTDTQYF

D: NA
V: TRBV7-9
size: NA
J: TRBJ2-3
DNA: TGTGCCAGCAGCTCTGATGCAGATACGCAGTATTTT
CDR3: CASSSDADTQYF

D: TRBD1
V: TRBV6-2/TRBV6-3
size: few
J: TRBJ1-2
DNA: TGTGCCAGCATGACAGGGGAAGGCTACACCTTC
CDR3: CASMTGEGYTF

D: NA
V: TRBV5-1
size: NA
J: TRBJ1-3
DNA: TGCGCCAGCAGCTCGGGACAAGCCTCTGGTAGAAACACCATATATTTT
CDR3: CASSSGQASGRNTIYF

D: TRBD2
V: TRBV5-1
size: few
J: TRBJ2-1
DNA: TGCGCCAGCAGCCTCGGAGCGGGAGACAGCAATGAGCAGTTCTTC
CDR3: CASSLGAGDSNEQFF

D: NA
V: TRBV30
size: few
J: TRBJ1-2
DNA: TGTGCCTGGAGTGTACTAGACCGGGGCTACACCTTC
CDR3: CAWSVLDRGYTF

D: NA
V: TRBV6-2/TRBV6-3
size: NA
J: TRBJ2-7
DNA: TGTGCCAGCAGTTACCTCCTACGTCAAGTGGAGTACTTC
CDR3: CASSYLLRQVEYF

D: NA
V: TRBV20-1
size: few
J: TRBJ2-7
DNA: TGCAGCCCGGGAGTCCCCTACGAGCAGTACTTC
CDR3: CSPGVPYEQYF

D: TRBD1
V: TRBV6-6
size: NA
J: TRBJ2-7
DNA: TGTGCCAGCAGTTCGGGACAGGGCTTCGAGCAGTACTTC
CDR3: CASSSGQGFEQYF

D: NA
V: TRBV20-1
size: NA
J: TRBJ1-6
DNA: TGCAGTGTGGTGGGCTCCTATAATTCACCCCTCCACTTT
CDR3: CSVVGSYNSPLHF

D: NA
V: TRBV28
size: few
J: TRBJ2-3
DNA: TGTGCCAGCAGTTCCCAGGGGCGCAAAGGATTT
CDR3: CASSSQGRKGF

D: TRBD1
V: TRBV20-1
size: few
J: TRBJ1-1
DNA: TGCAGTGCAAGGGGAGGGGGCGTGAACACTGAAGCTTTCTTT
CDR3: CSARGGGVNTEAFF

D: TRBD2
V: TRBV20-1
size: many
J: TRBJ2-7
DNA: TGCAGTGCTAGCCTTCCGGGGGGACCTTACGAGCAGTACTTC
CDR3: CSASLPGGPYEQYF

D: TRBD2
V: TRBV20-1
size: few
J: TRBJ2-7
DNA: TGCAGTGCCTCAAGCGGGAGCAGGAGCTACGAGCAGTACTTC
CDR3: CSASSGSRSYEQYF

D: TRBD2
V: TRBV7-2
size: few
J: TRBJ2-3
DNA: TGTGCCAGCAGCTTATTTAGCGGGGGGTGGGATACGCAGTATTTT
CDR3: CASSLFSGGWDTQYF

D: NA
V: TRBV9
size: many
J: TRBJ2-3
DNA: TGTGCCAGCAGCGCAGAACTTAGCACAGATACGCAGTATTTT
CDR3: CASSAELSTDTQYF

D: NA
V: TRBV6-2/TRBV6-3
size: few
J: TRBJ1-3
DNA: TGTGCCAGCAGATCCACCGCGGACTCTGGAAACACCATATATTTT
CDR3: CASRSTADSGNTIYF

D: NA
V: TRBV10-3
size: few
J: TRBJ1-4
DNA: TGTGCCATCAGTGAAGGGTTCGGGTTGGGCGTTGAAAAACTGTTTTTT
CDR3: CAISEGFGLGVEKLFF

D: NA
V: TRBV3-1
size: few
J: TRBJ1-5
DNA: TGTGCCAGCAGCCAAGGAGGGGGTGGCAATCAGCCCCAGCATTTT
CDR3: CASSQGGGGNQPQHF

D: NA
V: TRBV29-1
size: NA
J: TRBJ1-2
DNA: TGCAGCGTTGCGGGGGTAGATGGCTACACCTTC
CDR3: CSVAGVDGYTF

D: TRBD2
V: TRBV24-1
size: few
J: TRBJ2-1
DNA: TGTGCCACCAGTGATCCTAGCGGGAGTGGATATGAGCAGTTCTTC
CDR3: CATSDPSGSGYEQFF

D: TRBD1
V: TRBV12-3/TRBV12-4
size: few
J: TRBJ2-2
DNA: TGTGCCAGCAGTCCATGGACAGGGGCAACCAATATTGACGGGGAGCTGTTTTTT
CDR3: CASSPWTGATNIDGELFF

D: NA
V: TRBV12-3/TRBV12-4
size: NA
J: TRBJ1-1
DNA: TGTGCCAGCAGTCCCTGGACAGTTGGTGGAAACACTGAAGCTTTCTTT
CDR3: CASSPWTVGGNTEAFF

D: NA
V: TRBV25-1
size: NA
J: TRBJ2-7
DNA: TGTGCCAGCAGTGTGTACGAGCAGTACTTC
CDR3: CASSVYEQYF

D: TRBD1
V: TRBV20-1
size: few
J: TRBJ1-6
DNA: TGCAGTGCCATCCTGGGACAGAATTTATATAATTCACCCCTCCACTTT
CDR3: CSAILGQNLYNSPLHF

D: NA
V: TRBV6-6
size: NA
J: TRBJ1-2
DNA: TGTGCCAGCAGACGTAACGGGAGACAAGGAGAAGCTAACTATGGCTACACCTTC
CDR3: CASRRNGRQGEANYGYTF

D: NA
V: TRBV7-2
size: many
J: TRBJ1-6
DNA: TGTGCCAGCAGCTTAGTTCCAGGGGATTCACCCCTCCACTTT
CDR3: CASSLVPGDSPLHF